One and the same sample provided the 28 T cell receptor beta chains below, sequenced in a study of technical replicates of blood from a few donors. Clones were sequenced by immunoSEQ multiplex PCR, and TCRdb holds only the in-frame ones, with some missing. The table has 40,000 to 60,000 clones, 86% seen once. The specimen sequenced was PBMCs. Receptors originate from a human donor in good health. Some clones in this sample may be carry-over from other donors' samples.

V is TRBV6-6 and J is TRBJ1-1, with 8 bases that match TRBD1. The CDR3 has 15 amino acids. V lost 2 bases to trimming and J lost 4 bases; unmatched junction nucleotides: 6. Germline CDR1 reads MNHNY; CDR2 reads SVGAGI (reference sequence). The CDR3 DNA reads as TGTGCCAGCAGTTACCCGGGACAGGAGACCACTGAAGCTTTCTTT. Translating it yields CASSYPGQETTEAFF.

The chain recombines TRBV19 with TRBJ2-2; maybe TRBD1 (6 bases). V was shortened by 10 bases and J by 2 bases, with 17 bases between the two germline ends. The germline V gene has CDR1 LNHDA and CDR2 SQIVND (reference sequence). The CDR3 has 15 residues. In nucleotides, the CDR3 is TGTGCCACCATCCGGACAGCTTCTAACACCGGGGAGCTGTTTTTT. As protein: CATIRTASNTGELFF.

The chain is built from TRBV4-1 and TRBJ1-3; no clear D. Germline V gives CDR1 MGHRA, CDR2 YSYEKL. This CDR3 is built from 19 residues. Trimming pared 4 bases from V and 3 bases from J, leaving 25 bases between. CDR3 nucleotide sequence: TGCGCCAGCAGCCTAGCCCGCAATCCGACGCGATTTGGTGGAAACACCATATATTTT. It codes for CASSLARNPTRFGGNTIYF.

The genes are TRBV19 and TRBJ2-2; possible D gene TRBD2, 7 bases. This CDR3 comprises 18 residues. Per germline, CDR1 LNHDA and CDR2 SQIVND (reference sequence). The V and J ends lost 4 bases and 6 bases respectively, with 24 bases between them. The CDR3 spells CASSSPNPGRGGSGELFF. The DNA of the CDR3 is TGTGCCAGTAGTAGCCCGAACCCGGGTAGGGGGGGCTCCGGGGAGCTGTTTTTT. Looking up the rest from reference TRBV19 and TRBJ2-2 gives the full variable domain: DGGITQSPKYLFRKEGQNVTLSCEQNLNHDAMYWYRQDPGQGLRLIYYSQIVNDFQKGDIAEGYSVSREKKESFPLTVTSAQKNPTAFYLCASSSPNPGRGGSGELFFGEGSRLTVL.

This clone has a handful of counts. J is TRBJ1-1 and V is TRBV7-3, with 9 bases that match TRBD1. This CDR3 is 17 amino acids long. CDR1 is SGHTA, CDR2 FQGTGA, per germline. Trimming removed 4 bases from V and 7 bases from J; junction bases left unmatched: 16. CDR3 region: CASSSGPGTGTGDEAFF. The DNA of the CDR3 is TGTGCCAGCAGCTCGGGTCCCGGGACAGGGACGGGGGATGAAGCTTTCTTT.

CDR3 protein: CASSIAGGGGGYGYTF. CDR3 in DNA: TGTGCCAGTAGTATTGCGGGCGGGGGCGGAGGATATGGCTACACCTTC. The chain has TRBV19 and TRBJ1-2, with a possible D match to TRBD1 (6 bases). V was cut by 3 bases and J by 5 bases, with 19 bases left in between. CDR1 LNHDA and CDR2 SQIVND come from the germline V gene (reference sequence). The CDR3 has 16 residues.

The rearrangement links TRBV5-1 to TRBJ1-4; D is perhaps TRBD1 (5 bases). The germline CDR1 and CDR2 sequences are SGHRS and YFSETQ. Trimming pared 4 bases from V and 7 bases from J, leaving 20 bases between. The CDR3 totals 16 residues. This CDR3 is CASSGSGTSLGEKLFF. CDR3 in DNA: TGCGCCAGCAGCGGGTCCGGGACTTCCTTGGGTGAAAAACTGTTTTTT.

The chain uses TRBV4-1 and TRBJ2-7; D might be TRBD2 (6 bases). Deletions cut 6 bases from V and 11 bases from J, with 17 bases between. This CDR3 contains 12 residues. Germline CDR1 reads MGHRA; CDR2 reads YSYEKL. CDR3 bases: TGCGCCAGCAGTCGGGGGACTGGGGGAAAGTACTTC. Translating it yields CASSRGTGGKYF.

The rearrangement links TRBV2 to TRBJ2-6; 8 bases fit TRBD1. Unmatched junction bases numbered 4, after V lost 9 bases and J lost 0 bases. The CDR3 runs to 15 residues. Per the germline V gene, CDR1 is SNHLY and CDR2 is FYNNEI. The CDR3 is CASRQGLSGANVLTF. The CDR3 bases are TGTGCCAGTAGACAGGGGCTCTCTGGGGCCAACGTCCTGACTTTC.

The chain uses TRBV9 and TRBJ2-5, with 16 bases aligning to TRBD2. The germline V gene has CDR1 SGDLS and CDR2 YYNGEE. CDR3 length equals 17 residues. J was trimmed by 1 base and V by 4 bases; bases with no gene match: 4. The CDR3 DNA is TGTGCCAGCAGCCCCGGGACTAGCGGGGGGGCCCAAGAGACCCAGTACTTC. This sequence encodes CASSPGTSGGAQETQYF.

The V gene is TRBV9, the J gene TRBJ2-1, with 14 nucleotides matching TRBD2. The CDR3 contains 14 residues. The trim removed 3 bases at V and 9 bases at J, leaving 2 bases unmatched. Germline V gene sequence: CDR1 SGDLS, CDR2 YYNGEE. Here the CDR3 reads CASSGTSGGSEQFF. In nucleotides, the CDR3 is TGTGCCAGCAGCGGGACTAGCGGGGGGAGTGAGCAGTTCTTC.

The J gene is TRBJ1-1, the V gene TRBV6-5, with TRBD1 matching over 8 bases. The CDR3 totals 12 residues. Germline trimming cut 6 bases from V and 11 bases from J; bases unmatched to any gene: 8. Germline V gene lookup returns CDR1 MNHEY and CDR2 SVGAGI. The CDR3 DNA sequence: TGTGCCAGCAGCATGGACAGGGTAGGCGCTTTCTTT. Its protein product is CASSMDRVGAFF.

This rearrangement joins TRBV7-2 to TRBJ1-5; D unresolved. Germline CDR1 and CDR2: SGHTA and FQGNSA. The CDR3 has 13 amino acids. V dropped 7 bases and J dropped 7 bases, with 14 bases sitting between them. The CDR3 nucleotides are TGTGCCAGCACCGTGGAGGGAGGACAGCCCCAGCATTTT. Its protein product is CASTVEGGQPQHF.

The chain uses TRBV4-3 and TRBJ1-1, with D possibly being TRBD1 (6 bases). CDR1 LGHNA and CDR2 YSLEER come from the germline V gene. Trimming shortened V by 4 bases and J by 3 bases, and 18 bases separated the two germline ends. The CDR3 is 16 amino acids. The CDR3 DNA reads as TGCGCCAGCAGCCGATTAGGCAGGGGCAGGGACACTGAAGCTTTCTTT. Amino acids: CASSRLGRGRDTEAFF.

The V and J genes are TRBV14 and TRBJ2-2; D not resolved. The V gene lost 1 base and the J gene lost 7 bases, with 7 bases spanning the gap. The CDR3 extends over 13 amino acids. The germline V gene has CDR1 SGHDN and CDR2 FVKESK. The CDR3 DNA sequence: TGTGCCAGCAGCCAAGTGGTCGGCGGGGAGCTGTTTTTT. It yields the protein CASSQVVGGELFF.

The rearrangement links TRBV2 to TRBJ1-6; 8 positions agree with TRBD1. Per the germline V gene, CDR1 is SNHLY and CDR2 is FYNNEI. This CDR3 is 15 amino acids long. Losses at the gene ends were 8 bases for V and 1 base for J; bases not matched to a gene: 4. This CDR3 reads CASRQGASYNSPLHF. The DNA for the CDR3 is TGTGCCAGCCGGCAGGGGGCGTCCTATAATTCACCCCTCCACTTT.

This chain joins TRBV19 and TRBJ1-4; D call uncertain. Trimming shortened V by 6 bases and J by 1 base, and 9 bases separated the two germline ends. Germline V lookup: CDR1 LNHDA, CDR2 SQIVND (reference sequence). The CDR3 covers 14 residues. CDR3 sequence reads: CASSPGGTNEKLFF. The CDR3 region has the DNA TGTGCCAGTAGCCCGGGAGGAACTAATGAAAAACTGTTTTTT.

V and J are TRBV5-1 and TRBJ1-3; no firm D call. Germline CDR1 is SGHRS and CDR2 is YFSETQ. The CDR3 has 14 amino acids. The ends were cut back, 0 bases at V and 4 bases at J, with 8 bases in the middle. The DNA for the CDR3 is TGCGCCAGCAGCTTGGGGTCTATCGGAAACACCATATATTTT. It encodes CASSLGSIGNTIYF.

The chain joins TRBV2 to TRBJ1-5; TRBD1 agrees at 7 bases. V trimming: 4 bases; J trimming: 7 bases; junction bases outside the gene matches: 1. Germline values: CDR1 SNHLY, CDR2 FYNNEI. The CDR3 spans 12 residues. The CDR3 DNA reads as TGTGCCAGCAGTGGCAGGGGGCAGCCCCAGCATTTT. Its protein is CASSGRGQPQHF.

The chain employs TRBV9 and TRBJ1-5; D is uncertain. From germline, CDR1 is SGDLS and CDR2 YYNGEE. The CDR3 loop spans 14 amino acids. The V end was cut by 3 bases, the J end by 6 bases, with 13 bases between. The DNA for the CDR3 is TGTGCCAGCAGCGCTCGGGAAGGCGGTCAGCCCCAGCATTTT. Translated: CASSAREGGQPQHF.

This chain's CDR3 is CASSLYNSPYGYTF. CDR3 nucleotides: TGTGCCAGCAGCTTGTACAACAGTCCCTATGGCTACACCTTC. The rearrangement joins TRBV5-6 to TRBJ1-2, with D unresolved. Germline CDR1 SGHDT, CDR2 YYEEEE. The CDR3 is made up of 14 amino acids. V was cut by 1 base and J by 4 bases, with 11 bases left in between. The whole variable domain, remainder taken from reference TRBV5-6 and TRBJ1-2, is DAGVTQSPTHLIKTRGQQVTLRCSPKSGHDTVSWYQQALGQGPQFIFQYYEEEERQRGNFPDRFSGHQFPNYSSELNVNALLLGDSALYLCASSLYNSPYGYTFGSGTRLTVV.

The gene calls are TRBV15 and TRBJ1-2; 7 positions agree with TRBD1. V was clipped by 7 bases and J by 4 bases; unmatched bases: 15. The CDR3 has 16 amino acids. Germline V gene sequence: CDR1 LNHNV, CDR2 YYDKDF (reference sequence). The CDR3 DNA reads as TGTGCCACCACCCGGGGGGGAGGGGGCAGGGTCTATGGCTACACCTTC. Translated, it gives CATTRGGGGRVYGYTF.

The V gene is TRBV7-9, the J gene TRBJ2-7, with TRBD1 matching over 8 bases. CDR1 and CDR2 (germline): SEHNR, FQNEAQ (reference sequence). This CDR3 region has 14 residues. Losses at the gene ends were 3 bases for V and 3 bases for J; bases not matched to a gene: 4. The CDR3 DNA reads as TGTGCCAGCAGCTTCCGGGACAGGAACTACGAGCAGTACTTC. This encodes CASSFRDRNYEQYF.

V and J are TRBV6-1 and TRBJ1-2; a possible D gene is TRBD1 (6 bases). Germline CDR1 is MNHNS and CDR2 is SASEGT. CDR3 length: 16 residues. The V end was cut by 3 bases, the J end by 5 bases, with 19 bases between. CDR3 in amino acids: CASSDRGRQGVYGYTF. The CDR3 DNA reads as TGTGCCAGCAGTGACAGGGGCCGCCAGGGTGTTTATGGCTACACCTTC.

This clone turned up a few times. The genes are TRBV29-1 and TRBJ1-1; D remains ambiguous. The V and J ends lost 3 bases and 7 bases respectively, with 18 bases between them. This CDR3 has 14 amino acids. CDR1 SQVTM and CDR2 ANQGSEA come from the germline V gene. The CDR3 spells CSVDGEGGGYEAFF. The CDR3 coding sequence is TGCAGCGTTGATGGGGAGGGCGGAGGATATGAAGCTTTCTTT. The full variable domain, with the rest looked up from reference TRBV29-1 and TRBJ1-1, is SAVISQKPSRDICQRGTSLTIQCQVDSQVTMMFWYRQQPGQSLTLIATANQGSEATYESGFVIDKFPISRPNLTFSTLTVSNMSPEDSSIYLCSVDGEGGGYEAFFGQGTRLTVV.

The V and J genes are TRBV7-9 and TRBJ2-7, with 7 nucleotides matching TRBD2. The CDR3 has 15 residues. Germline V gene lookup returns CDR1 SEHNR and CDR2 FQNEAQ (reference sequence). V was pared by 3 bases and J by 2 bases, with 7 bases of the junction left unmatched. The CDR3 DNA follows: TGTGCCAGCAGCTTCTTAGCGGGCCTTACCTACGAGCAGTACTTC. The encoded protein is CASSFLAGLTYEQYF.

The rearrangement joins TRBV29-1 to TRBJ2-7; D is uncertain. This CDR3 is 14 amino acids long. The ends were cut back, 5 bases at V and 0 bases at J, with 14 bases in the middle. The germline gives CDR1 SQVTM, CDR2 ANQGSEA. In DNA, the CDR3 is TGCAGCGTTCGCCCGGTGGCAGGCTCCTACGAGCAGTACTTC. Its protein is CSVRPVAGSYEQYF.

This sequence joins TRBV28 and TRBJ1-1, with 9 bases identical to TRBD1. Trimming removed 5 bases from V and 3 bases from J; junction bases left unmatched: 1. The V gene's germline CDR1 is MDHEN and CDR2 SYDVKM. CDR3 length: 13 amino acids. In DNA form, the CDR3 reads TGTGCCAGCAGTCGACAGGGGGACACTGAAGCTTTCTTT. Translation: CASSRQGDTEAFF.